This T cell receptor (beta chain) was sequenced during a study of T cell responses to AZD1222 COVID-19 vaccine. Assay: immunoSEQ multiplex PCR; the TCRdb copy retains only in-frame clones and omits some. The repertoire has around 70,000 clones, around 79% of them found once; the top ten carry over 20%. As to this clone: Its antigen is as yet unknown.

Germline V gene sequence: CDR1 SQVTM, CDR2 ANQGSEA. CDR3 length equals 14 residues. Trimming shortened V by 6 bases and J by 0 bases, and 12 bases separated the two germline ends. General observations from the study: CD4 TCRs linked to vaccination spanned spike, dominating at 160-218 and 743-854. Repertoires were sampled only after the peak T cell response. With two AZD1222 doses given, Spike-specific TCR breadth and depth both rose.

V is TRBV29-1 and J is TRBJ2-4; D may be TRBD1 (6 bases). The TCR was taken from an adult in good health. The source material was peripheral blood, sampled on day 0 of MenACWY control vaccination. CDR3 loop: CSVRQALAKNIQYF. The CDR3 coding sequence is TGCAGCGTCCGACAGGCCCTAGCCAAAAACATTCAGTACTTC.